These T cell receptor beta chains were read from a single sample in a study of T cell changes during pregnancy in multiple sclerosis. Assay: immunoSEQ multiplex PCR; the TCRdb copy retains only in-frame clones and omits some. The sample has over 60,000 clones, over 95% seen once. The sample was CD8+ T cells from peripheral blood mononuclear cells, taken after pregnancy. The origin of the receptors is a female donor with multiple sclerosis, enrolled in a pregnancy study. Each CDR3 is given with its conserved first and last residue. The order of the fields is V gene, J gene, clone size, D gene, CDR3 protein, CDR3 DNA. A D gene is named only where the DNA matches it firmly. Clone sizes are given selectively: once, few, many, or a class where the clone is expanded.

V gene: TRBV19
J gene: TRBJ1-2
clone size: .
D gene: .
CDR3 protein: CASSIGQINGYTF
CDR3 DNA: TGTGCCAGTAGTATTGGACAGATCAACGGCTACACCTTC

V gene: TRBV7-6
J gene: TRBJ2-1
clone size: .
D gene: .
CDR3 protein: CASSGGAGIYNEQFF
CDR3 DNA: TGTGCCAGCAGCGGTGGGGCAGGGATTTACAATGAGCAGTTCTTC

V gene: TRBV28
J gene: TRBJ2-7
clone size: once
D gene: .
CDR3 protein: CASSLRGLSHYEQYF
CDR3 DNA: TGTGCCAGCAGTTTGAGGGGGTTGTCTCACTACGAGCAGTACTTC

V gene: TRBV19
J gene: TRBJ2-1
clone size: .
D gene: TRBD2
CDR3 protein: CASSPSGRGDEQFF
CDR3 DNA: TGTGCCAGTAGTCCTAGCGGGAGGGGGGATGAGCAGTTCTTC

V gene: TRBV7-9
J gene: TRBJ1-1
clone size: .
D gene: TRBD1
CDR3 protein: CASSLPFRGGITEAFF
CDR3 DNA: TGTGCCAGCAGCTTACCCTTTAGAGGGGGCATCACTGAAGCTTTCTTT

V gene: TRBV30
J gene: TRBJ1-4
clone size: .
D gene: .
CDR3 protein: CAWSPPATNEKLFF
CDR3 DNA: TGTGCCTGGAGTCCCCCCGCAACTAATGAAAAACTGTTTTTT

V gene: TRBV14
J gene: TRBJ2-1
clone size: .
D gene: TRBD2
CDR3 protein: CASSQRGLAGYEQFF
CDR3 DNA: TGTGCCAGCAGCCAAAGGGGACTAGCGGGATATGAGCAGTTCTTC

V gene: TRBV5-6
J gene: TRBJ2-7
clone size: .
D gene: TRBD2
CDR3 protein: CASSPTSAYYEQYF
CDR3 DNA: TGTGCCAGCAGCCCCACTAGCGCTTACTACGAGCAGTACTTC

V gene: TRBV19
J gene: TRBJ2-1
clone size: .
D gene: .
CDR3 protein: CASSLPGLLNEQFF
CDR3 DNA: TGTGCCAGTAGTCTGCCGGGACTCCTCAATGAGCAGTTCTTC

V gene: TRBV11-2
J gene: TRBJ2-5
clone size: .
D gene: .
CDR3 protein: CASSGLQETQYF
CDR3 DNA: TGTGCCAGCAGCGGACTTCAAGAGACCCAGTACTTC

V gene: TRBV7-9
J gene: TRBJ1-2
clone size: once
D gene: TRBD1
CDR3 protein: CASSGTGGANYGYTF
CDR3 DNA: TGTGCCAGCAGCGGTACAGGGGGGGCTAACTATGGCTACACCTTC

V gene: TRBV9
J gene: TRBJ2-7
clone size: .
D gene: TRBD2
CDR3 protein: CASSAGGSAVSYEQYF
CDR3 DNA: TGTGCCAGCAGCGCTGGCGGGAGTGCCGTCTCCTACGAGCAGTACTTC

V gene: TRBV19
J gene: TRBJ2-5
clone size: once
D gene: TRBD1
CDR3 protein: CASSSTGQGWQETQYF
CDR3 DNA: TGTGCCAGTAGTTCAACCGGACAGGGGTGGCAAGAGACCCAGTACTTC

V gene: TRBV6-5
J gene: TRBJ2-7
clone size: .
D gene: .
CDR3 protein: CASSKDRPYEQYF
CDR3 DNA: TGTGCCAGCAGCAAGGACAGACCCTACGAGCAGTACTTC

V gene: TRBV11-2
J gene: TRBJ1-1
clone size: .
D gene: .
CDR3 protein: CASSLGPGITEAFF
CDR3 DNA: TGTGCCAGCAGCTTAGGCCCCGGGATCACTGAAGCTTTCTTT

V gene: TRBV27
J gene: TRBJ1-1
clone size: .
D gene: TRBD1
CDR3 protein: CASSLGTGGRRTEAFF
CDR3 DNA: TGTGCCAGCAGTTTAGGGACAGGGGGGCGCAGGACTGAAGCTTTCTTT

V gene: TRBV5-8
J gene: TRBJ2-5
clone size: .
D gene: TRBD1
CDR3 protein: CASSLWTGAWETQYF
CDR3 DNA: TGTGCCAGCAGCCTTTGGACAGGGGCGTGGGAGACCCAGTACTTC

V gene: TRBV4-1
J gene: TRBJ2-5
clone size: .
D gene: TRBD1
CDR3 protein: CASSQDTGVETQYF
CDR3 DNA: TGCGCCAGCAGCCAAGATACAGGGGTGGAGACCCAGTACTTC

V gene: TRBV10-3
J gene: TRBJ2-1
clone size: .
D gene: TRBD2
CDR3 protein: CAIRSLAGTNNEQFF
CDR3 DNA: TGTGCCATCAGATCACTAGCGGGGACGAACAATGAGCAGTTCTTC

V gene: TRBV28
J gene: TRBJ1-4
clone size: .
D gene: TRBD1
CDR3 protein: CASSLSGTGNEKLFF
CDR3 DNA: TGTGCCAGCAGCCTCTCCGGGACAGGGAATGAAAAACTGTTTTTT

V gene: TRBV5-6
J gene: TRBJ2-1
clone size: .
D gene: TRBD2
CDR3 protein: CASSLASSGPEQAHNEQFF
CDR3 DNA: TGTGCCAGCAGCTTGGCCTCTAGCGGGCCCGAACAAGCTCACAATGAGCAGTTCTTC

V gene: TRBV7-8
J gene: TRBJ2-2
clone size: .
D gene: TRBD2
CDR3 protein: CASSLVGPAGYTGELFF
CDR3 DNA: TGTGCCAGCAGCTTAGTCGGTCCAGCGGGATACACCGGGGAGCTGTTTTTT

V gene: TRBV27
J gene: TRBJ2-7
clone size: .
D gene: .
CDR3 protein: CASSRAGDEQYF
CDR3 DNA: TGTGCCAGCAGTCGTGCAGGGGACGAGCAGTACTTC

V gene: TRBV10-3
J gene: TRBJ2-7
clone size: .
D gene: .
CDR3 protein: CAIILLVLEQYF
CDR3 DNA: TGTGCCATCATTTTACTGGTTCTCGAGCAGTACTTC

V gene: TRBV28
J gene: TRBJ2-7
clone size: .
D gene: TRBD2
CDR3 protein: CASSLGRPYEQYF
CDR3 DNA: TGTGCCAGCAGCCTCGGGAGGCCCTACGAGCAGTACTTC

V gene: TRBV19
J gene: TRBJ2-3
clone size: .
D gene: .
CDR3 protein: CASAVGGRGSPDTQYF
CDR3 DNA: TGTGCCAGCGCAGTCGGAGGGCGGGGATCCCCAGATACGCAGTATTTT

V gene: TRBV9
J gene: TRBJ2-1
clone size: .
D gene: TRBD2
CDR3 protein: CASSVGGGPDEQFF
CDR3 DNA: TGTGCCAGCAGCGTAGGGGGAGGGCCGGATGAGCAGTTCTTC

V gene: TRBV5-5
J gene: TRBJ2-2
clone size: .
D gene: TRBD1
CDR3 protein: CASSYPTGIDTGELFF
CDR3 DNA: TGTGCCAGCAGCTACCCGACAGGGATTGACACCGGGGAGCTGTTTTTT

V gene: TRBV2
J gene: TRBJ2-3
clone size: .
D gene: .
CDR3 protein: CASSESRRQSDTQYF
CDR3 DNA: TGTGCCAGCAGTGAATCTCGTCGACAGTCGGATACGCAGTATTTT

V gene: TRBV5-1
J gene: TRBJ1-4
clone size: .
D gene: TRBD1
CDR3 protein: CASSLRQGNEKLFF
CDR3 DNA: TGCGCCAGCAGCTTAAGACAGGGGAACGAAAAACTGTTTTTT

V gene: TRBV5-8
J gene: TRBJ2-1
clone size: .
D gene: TRBD1
CDR3 protein: CASSFDRGHNEQFF
CDR3 DNA: TGTGCCAGCAGCTTCGACAGGGGACACAATGAGCAGTTCTTC

V gene: TRBV28
J gene: TRBJ2-1
clone size: .
D gene: TRBD2
CDR3 protein: CASSFLAGAFDEQFF
CDR3 DNA: TGTGCCAGCAGTTTTCTAGCGGGAGCCTTTGATGAGCAGTTCTTC

V gene: TRBV6-1
J gene: TRBJ2-1
clone size: .
D gene: .
CDR3 protein: CASSDAGRQFF
CDR3 DNA: TGTGCCAGCAGTGACGCGGGAAGGCAGTTCTTC